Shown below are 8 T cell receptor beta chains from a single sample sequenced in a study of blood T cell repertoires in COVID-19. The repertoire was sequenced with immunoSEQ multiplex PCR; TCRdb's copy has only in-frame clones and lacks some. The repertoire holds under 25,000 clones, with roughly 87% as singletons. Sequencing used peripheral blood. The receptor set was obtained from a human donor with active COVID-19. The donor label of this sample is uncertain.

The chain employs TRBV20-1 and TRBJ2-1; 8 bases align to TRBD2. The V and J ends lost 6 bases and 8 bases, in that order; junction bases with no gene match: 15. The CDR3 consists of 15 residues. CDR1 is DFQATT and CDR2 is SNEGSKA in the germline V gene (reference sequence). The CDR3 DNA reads TGCAGTGCAAGTAGCGGGAAGAAGGTTAAAGATGAGCAGTTCTTC. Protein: CSASSGKKVKDEQFF.

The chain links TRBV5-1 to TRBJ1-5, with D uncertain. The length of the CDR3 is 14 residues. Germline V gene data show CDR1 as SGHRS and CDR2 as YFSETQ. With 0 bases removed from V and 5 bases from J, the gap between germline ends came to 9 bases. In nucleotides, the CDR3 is TGCGCCAGCAGCTTGGAAGGAGATTATCAGCCCCAGCATTTT. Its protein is CASSLEGDYQPQHF.

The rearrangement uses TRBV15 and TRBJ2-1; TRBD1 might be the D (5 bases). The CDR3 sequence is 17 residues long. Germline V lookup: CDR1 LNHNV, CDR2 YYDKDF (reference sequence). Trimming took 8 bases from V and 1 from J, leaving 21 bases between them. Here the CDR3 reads CATGAWTESISYNEQFF. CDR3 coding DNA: TGTGCCACCGGGGCTTGGACGGAGAGTATATCCTACAATGAGCAGTTCTTC. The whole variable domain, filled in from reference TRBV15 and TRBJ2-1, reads DAMVIQNPRYQVTQFGKPVTLSCSQTLNHNVMYWYQQKSSQAPKLLFHYYDKDFNNEADTPDNFQSRRPNTSFCFLDIRSPGLGDTAMYLCATGAWTESISYNEQFFGPGTRLTVL.

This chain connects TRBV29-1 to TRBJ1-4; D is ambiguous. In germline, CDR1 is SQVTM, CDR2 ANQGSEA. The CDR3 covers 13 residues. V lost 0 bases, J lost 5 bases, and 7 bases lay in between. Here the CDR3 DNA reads TGCAGCGTTGAAGAGATCGGGAATGAAAAACTGTTTTTT. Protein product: CSVEEIGNEKLFF.

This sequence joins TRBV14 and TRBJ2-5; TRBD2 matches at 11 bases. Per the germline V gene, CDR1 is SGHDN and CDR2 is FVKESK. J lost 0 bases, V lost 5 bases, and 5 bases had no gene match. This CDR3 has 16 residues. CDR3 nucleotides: TGTGCCAGCAGCGCATTAGCGGGAGGGTACCAAGAGACCCAGTACTTC. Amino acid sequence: CASSALAGGYQETQYF.

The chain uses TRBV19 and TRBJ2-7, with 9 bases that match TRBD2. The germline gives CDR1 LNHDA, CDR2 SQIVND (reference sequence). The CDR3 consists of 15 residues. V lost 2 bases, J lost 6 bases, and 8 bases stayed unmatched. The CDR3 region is CASSISVSGRSEQYF. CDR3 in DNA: TGTGCCAGTAGTATATCTGTTAGCGGGAGATCCGAGCAGTACTTC.

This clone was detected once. CDR3 loop: CASSPAWRGGYEQYF. Here the CDR3 DNA reads TGTGCCAGCAGCCCTGCATGGAGGGGTGGGTACGAGCAGTACTTC. V and J are TRBV4-2 and TRBJ2-7, with D possibly matching TRBD2 (6 bases). This CDR3 region has 15 residues. The V and J ends lost 4 bases and 4 bases respectively, with 17 bases between them. CDR1 is LGHNA, CDR2 YNFKEQ, per germline.

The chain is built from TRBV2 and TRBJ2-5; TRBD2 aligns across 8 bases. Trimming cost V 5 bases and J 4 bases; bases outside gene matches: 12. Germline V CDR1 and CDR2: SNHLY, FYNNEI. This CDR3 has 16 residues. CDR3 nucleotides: TGTGCCAGCAGTCGCGGACTAGCTCGGGAGGTAGAGACCCAGTACTTC. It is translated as CASSRGLAREVETQYF. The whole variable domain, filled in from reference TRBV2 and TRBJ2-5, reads EPEVTQTPSHQVTQMGQEVILRCVPISNHLYFYWYRQILGQKVEFLVSFYNNEISEKSEIFDDQFSVERPDGSNFTLKIRSTKLEDSAMYFCASSRGLAREVETQYFGPGTRLLVL.